A selection of T cell receptor beta chains follows, all from one sample in a study of cytomegalovirus exposure and HLA in healthy donors. The assay was immunoSEQ multiplex PCR, and TCRdb's table has in-frame clones only and misses some. The repertoire holds a few hundred thousand clones, with 75% to 80% as singletons. Sequencing was carried out using PBMCs. All receptors derive from a man aged 18 to 30 in good health and CMV-seronegative. CDR3s include the opening cysteine and the closing phenylalanine or tryptophan. Each record gives: CDR3 protein, V gene, J gene.

CASSLGTLNNSPLHF	TRBV7-2	TRBJ1-6
CASSQGTGDAGNTIYF	TRBV4-2	TRBJ1-3
CAWSEGGSPLHF	TRBV30	TRBJ1-6
CASSSDRTGLSQPQHF	TRBV7-9	TRBJ1-5
CASSQGGLPNEQFF	TRBV4-2	TRBJ2-1
CSSSLAGGSLLDEQYF	TRBV7-9	TRBJ2-7
CASSPSSYEQYF	TRBV6-6	TRBJ2-7
CASSLSSGRAYEQYF	TRBV28	TRBJ2-7
CASRPGLAGWNEQFF	TRBV7-8	TRBJ2-1
CASSLGQGAPKEKLFF	TRBV5-6	TRBJ1-4
CASSLGGDRDTEAFF	TRBV28	TRBJ1-1
CSVITGGVGNTIYF	TRBV29-1	TRBJ1-3
CASSPNPTGLGNTIYF	TRBV7-9	TRBJ1-3
CASSVGQRSYEQYF	TRBV9	TRBJ2-7
CASSLERGGVTDTQYF	TRBV5-6	TRBJ2-3
CASSPGGTGGSYEQYF	TRBV19	TRBJ2-7
CASSPTPPSASTGEQYF	TRBV18	TRBJ2-7
CASSDSGRAGNEQFF	TRBV2	TRBJ2-1
CASSSSAGNQETQYF	TRBV7-3	TRBJ2-5
CASSSPDSSYEQYF	TRBV5-1	TRBJ2-7
CASSLGLAGYEQFF	TRBV6-5	TRBJ2-1
CASSLALGASGTWEQYF	TRBV7-9	TRBJ2-7
CASSVGGGEGQPQHF	TRBV9	TRBJ1-5
CASRMPTSGGAATIETQYF	TRBV5-1	TRBJ2-5
CASSADRGWNEQYF	TRBV6-1	TRBJ2-7
CASSPQGASDEQFF	TRBV7-9	TRBJ2-1
CASSLTRTGGPYNEQFF	TRBV5-4	TRBJ2-1
CASSLSGENSPLHF	TRBV7-9	TRBJ1-6
CASSYTIQGGNSPLHF	TRBV6-5	TRBJ1-6
CASSQGVEAFF	TRBV6-5	TRBJ1-1
CASSISRGGIYGYTF	TRBV19	TRBJ1-2
CASDSSYEQYF	TRBV2	TRBJ2-7
CASSLVQNTGELFF	TRBV27	TRBJ2-2
CASRTWTGDNEQFF	TRBV6-5	TRBJ2-1
CASSLQAGANTGELFF	TRBV7-6	TRBJ2-2
CASRKGSLGPAEKLFF	TRBV27	TRBJ1-4
CASSLAVGPWSTDTQYF	TRBV11-3	TRBJ2-3
CASRHRAEHEKLFF	TRBV7-9	TRBJ1-4
CASSIPGLLSYNEQFF	TRBV18	TRBJ2-1